This entry lists 23 T cell receptor beta chains sequenced from one sample in a study of human T cells and chemical hapten exposure. Time point described: patch test 3, about 24 weeks after DPC sensitization. Indicated treatment: therapeutic diphenylcyclopropenone sensitization with weekly scalp DPC. TCRdb recomputed calls from the RACE reads with MiXCR, one row per CDR3 protein. The table shows 150,000 to 200,000 distinct CDR3 sequences, with roughly 26% occurring only once. The sample consisted of whole blood, taken in connection with sensitization to the hapten diphenylcyclopropenone (DPC). The receptors shown here come from a woman between 18 and 30 years old with alopecia areata. Some clones in this sample may be carry-over from other donors' samples.

This clonotype came up many times. The rearrangement links TRBV7-2 to TRBJ2-1; 8 bases map to TRBD2. J gave up 9 bases and V 1 base, and 8 bases lay outside the gene matches. The CDR3 is made up of 15 amino acids. Germline values: CDR1 SGHTA, CDR2 FQGNSA. As DNA, the CDR3 is TGTGCCAGCAGCTTAGTGGGCGGGAGGTCGGGTGAGCAGTTCTTC. Amino acid sequence: CASSLVGGRSGEQFF.

This chain uses TRBV20-1 with TRBJ2-7; D call uncertain. Germline V gene lookup returns CDR1 DFQATT and CDR2 SNEGSKA (reference sequence). V dropped 0 bases and J dropped 1 base, with 13 bases sitting between them. CDR3 length: 15 residues. CDR3 DNA: TGCAGTGCTAGAGATCCCTCGACAAGATCCTACGAGCAGTACTTC. It is translated as CSARDPSTRSYEQYF.

The V gene is TRBV7-2, the J gene TRBJ2-7, with 10 bases matching TRBD1. The germline V gene has CDR1 SGHTA and CDR2 FQGNSA. CDR3 length: 16 amino acids. J was trimmed by 4 bases and V by 4 bases; bases with no gene match: 10. CDR3 in amino acids: CASSSARGQGLYEQYF. The CDR3 DNA reads as TGTGCCAGCAGCTCCGCCCGGGGACAGGGGTTATACGAGCAGTACTTC. The whole variable domain, remainder taken from reference TRBV7-2 and TRBJ2-7, is GAGVSQSPSNKVTEKGKDVELRCDPISGHTALYWYRQSLGQGLEFLIYFQGNSAPDKSGLPSDRFSAERTGGSVSTLTIQRTQQEDSAVYLCASSSARGQGLYEQYFGPGTRLTVT.

This clonotype appeared many times. V usage is TRBV29-1 and J usage is TRBJ2-1; perhaps TRBD1 as D (5 bases). There are 13 residues in the CDR3. With 4 bases removed from V and 8 bases from J, the gap between germline ends came to 15 bases. Germline V gene data show CDR1 as SQVTM and CDR2 as ANQGSEA. The CDR3 DNA sequence: TGCAGCGTTGGTTTTGTTGTAGGGGATGAGCAGTTCTTC. Its translation: CSVGFVVGDEQFF.

This clonotype appeared a few times. The V gene is TRBV5-1, the J gene TRBJ2-1, with 8 positions matching TRBD2. This CDR3 has 15 residues. Germline CDR1 is SGHRS and CDR2 is YFSETQ. The trim removed 5 bases at V and 6 bases at J, leaving 10 bases unmatched. CDR3 amino acids: CASSPIAGFSNEQFF. The CDR3 nucleotides read TGCGCCAGCAGTCCTATAGCGGGATTCTCCAATGAGCAGTTCTTC.

V usage is TRBV9 and J usage is TRBJ2-5; 8 bases align to TRBD2. Germline loops: CDR1 SGDLS, CDR2 YYNGEE. The CDR3 covers 15 residues. Germline trimming cut 3 bases from V and 1 base from J; bases unmatched to any gene: 5. The CDR3 DNA sequence: TGTGCCAGCAGCGCGCGGGGGGCCCCCCAAGAGACCCAGTACTTC. It codes for CASSARGAPQETQYF.

V is TRBV7-9 and J is TRBJ1-2, with 9 bases matching TRBD1. This CDR3 has 16 amino acids. With V trimmed by 5 bases and J by 4 bases, 11 bases remained unmatched. From germline, CDR1 is SEHNR and CDR2 FQNEAQ (reference sequence). CDR3 sequence: CASSPWTGEVRYGYTF. CDR3 coding DNA: TGTGCCAGCAGCCCCTGGACAGGGGAAGTTCGCTATGGCTACACCTTC.

V gene TRBV5-6 combines with J gene TRBJ1-6; no firm D call. This CDR3 has 13 amino acids. V dropped 3 bases and J dropped 8 bases, with 9 bases sitting between them. Per germline, CDR1 SGHDT and CDR2 YYEEEE. CDR3 loop: CASSSRTDSPLHF. CDR3 nucleotide sequence: TGTGCCAGCAGCTCCAGGACGGATTCACCCCTCCACTTT.

This clonotype was seen a few times. The V call is TRBV7-9, the J call TRBJ1-2; no clear D gene. Germline V gene sequence: CDR1 SEHNR, CDR2 FQNEAQ (reference sequence). V was clipped by 1 base and J by 7 bases, with 4 bases between them. The CDR3 is made up of 11 amino acids. In DNA form, the CDR3 reads TGTGCCAGCAGCTTAGGTAGTGGCTACACCTTC. The encoded protein is CASSLGSGYTF. The full variable domain, in which reference TRBV7-9 and TRBJ1-2 provide the parts outside the CDR3, is DTGVSQNPRHKITKRGQNVTFRCDPISEHNRLYWYRQTLGQGPEFLTYFQNEAQLEKSRLLSDRFSAERPKGSFSTLEIQRTEQGDSAMYLCASSLGSGYTFGSGTRLTVV.

The chain has TRBV6-2 or TRBV6-3 and TRBJ2-3, with D unclear. This CDR3 has 11 amino acids. Germline V lookup: CDR1 MNHEY, CDR2 SVGEGT. The V gene lost 9 bases and the J gene lost 6 bases, with 10 bases spanning the gap. The CDR3 coding sequence is TGTGCCAGTCTGGGGTGGGATACGCAGTATTTT. Translation: CASLGWDTQYF.

This chain links TRBV7-9 with TRBJ1-3; weak D call: TRBD1 (5 bases). Germline assignment: CDR1 SEHNR and CDR2 FQNEAQ (reference sequence). Trimming pared 5 bases from V and 2 bases from J, leaving 10 bases between. This CDR3 has 14 amino acids. The CDR3 spells CASSPTGAGNTIYF. CDR3 DNA: TGTGCCAGCAGCCCCACGGGGGCTGGAAACACCATATATTTT.

This clonotype was seen more than once but under ten times. The rearrangement links TRBV7-8 to TRBJ2-1, with a possible D match to TRBD1 (6 bases). V was pared by 4 bases and J by 6 bases, with 19 bases between. This CDR3 is 16 amino acids long. Per the germline V gene, CDR1 is SGHVS and CDR2 is FQNEAQ. In DNA, the CDR3 is TGTGCCAGCAGCTCCCAACCAGGGGCTCCCCCCAATGAGCAGTTCTTC. This translates into CASSSQPGAPPNEQFF.

The J gene is TRBJ1-2, the V gene TRBV25-1; 9 positions match TRBD1. CDR3 length: 13 residues. V shed 3 bases and J 8 bases; nucleotides not matched to a gene: 4. CDR1 is MGHDK and CDR2 is SYGVNS in the germline V gene. CDR3 in DNA: TGTGCCAGCAGTGACCACAGGGGGCTAGGCTACACCTTC. It is translated as CASSDHRGLGYTF.

This chain uses TRBV7-2 with TRBJ2-7; 11 nucleotides match TRBD2. CDR3 length: 15 amino acids. In germline, CDR1 is SGHTA, CDR2 FQGNSA. V lost 7 bases to trimming and J lost 5 bases; unmatched junction nucleotides: 10. In nucleotides, the CDR3 is TGTGCCAGCAAGATAGCGGGAGGGCCTAACCACGAGCAGTACTTC. Its protein product is CASKIAGGPNHEQYF.

In nucleotides, the CDR3 is TGTGCCAGCAGCGTTACAGACAGAAGTCCCACCGGGGAGCTGTTTTTT. Translation gives CASSVTDRSPTGELFF. The chain has TRBV9 and TRBJ2-2; weak D call: TRBD1 (5 bases). The germline V and J ends were trimmed by 2 bases and 4 bases, with 15 bases remaining between them. Germline CDR1 and CDR2: SGDLS and YYNGEE. The CDR3 runs to 16 residues.

This clonotype was picked up a small number of times. This chain joins TRBV9 and TRBJ2-5, with TRBD1 matching 7 bases. Trimming took 3 bases from V and 1 from J; bases not matched to a gene: 6. CDR3 size: 15 residues. Germline CDR1 SGDLS, CDR2 YYNGEE. The chain's CDR3 is CASSELTGFQETQYF. The CDR3 bases are TGTGCCAGCAGCGAGCTGACAGGGTTCCAAGAGACCCAGTACTTC.

This clonotype was seen only a few times. The V gene is TRBV9, the J gene TRBJ1-5, with 7 bases matching TRBD1. V was pared by 4 bases and J by 3 bases, with 4 bases of the junction left unmatched. The CDR3 sequence is 14 residues long. CDR1 SGDLS and CDR2 YYNGEE come from the germline V gene. Written as DNA, the CDR3 is TGTGCCAGCAGCCCTGGACAGGCCAATCAGCCCCAGCATTTT. Amino acids: CASSPGQANQPQHF.

The CDR3 DNA is TGTGCCAGCAGCTTAGTTATCGCGGAACCCAAGAGGACCCAGTACTTC. This encodes CASSLVIAEPKRTQYF. This sequence joins TRBV7-9 and TRBJ2-5; no reliable D call. The germline V and J ends were trimmed by 1 base and 7 bases, with 19 bases remaining between them. This CDR3 is built from 16 residues. In germline, CDR1 is SEHNR, CDR2 FQNEAQ (reference sequence).

The chain couples TRBV6-5 to TRBJ2-7; D might be TRBD2 (5 bases). Trimming left V 6 bases short and J 3 bases short, with 18 bases between. Germline CDR1 reads MNHEY; CDR2 reads SVGAGI. This CDR3 comprises 15 residues. The DNA of the CDR3 is TGTGCCAGCAGCCCTTTTCCTGCGGGCCTCTACGAGCAGTACTTC. Amino acid sequence: CASSPFPAGLYEQYF.

A few counts support this clonotype. CDR3 sequence reads: CASSPANYEQYF. The DNA of the CDR3 is TGTGCCAGCAGCCCTGCGAACTACGAGCAGTACTTC. The chain couples TRBV7-9 to TRBJ2-7, with D unresolved. CDR3 length: 12 amino acids. V was trimmed by 5 bases and J by 3 bases, leaving 8 bases between them. Germline-derived CDR1 and CDR2 are SEHNR and FQNEAQ (reference sequence).

V and J are TRBV6-4 and TRBJ2-3, with D possibly being TRBD1 (6 bases). This CDR3 is built from 15 residues. V dropped 8 bases and J dropped 4 bases, with 19 bases sitting between them. Germline-derived CDR1 and CDR2 are MRHNA and SNTAGT. CDR3 protein: CASAAQGNGADTQYF. The CDR3 DNA sequence: TGTGCCAGCGCGGCCCAGGGGAACGGGGCAGATACGCAGTATTTT.

The rearrangement uses TRBV20-1 and TRBJ2-1, with 12 bases aligning to TRBD2. The V and J ends lost 6 bases and 4 bases, in that order; junction bases with no gene match: 4. The CDR3 loop spans 14 amino acids. Per germline, CDR1 DFQATT and CDR2 SNEGSKA (reference sequence). The DNA of the CDR3 is TGCAGTGCCTGGACTAGCGGGAAGTACAATGAGCAGTTCTTC. Translating it yields CSAWTSGKYNEQFF.

This chain joins TRBV6-2 or TRBV6-3 and TRBJ1-5; possible D gene TRBD1, 5 bases. Germline CDR1 is MNHEY and CDR2 is SVGEGT. V was trimmed by 2 bases and J by 4 bases, leaving 9 bases between them. This CDR3 comprises 14 residues. The CDR3 loop reads CASSYRTLNQPQHF. The CDR3 bases are TGTGCCAGCAGTTACCGGACACTTAATCAGCCCCAGCATTTT.